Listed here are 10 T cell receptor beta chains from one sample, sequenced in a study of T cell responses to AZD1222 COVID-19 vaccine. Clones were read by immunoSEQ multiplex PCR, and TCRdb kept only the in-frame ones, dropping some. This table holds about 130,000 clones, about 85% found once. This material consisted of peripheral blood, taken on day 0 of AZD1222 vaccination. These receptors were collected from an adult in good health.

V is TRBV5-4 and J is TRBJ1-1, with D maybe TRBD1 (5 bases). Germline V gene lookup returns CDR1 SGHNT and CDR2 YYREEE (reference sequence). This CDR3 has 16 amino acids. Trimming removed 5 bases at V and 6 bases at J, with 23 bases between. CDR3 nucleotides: TGTGCCAGCAGATCTGGACGGGGGGGTTACGGGCCTGAAGCTTTCTTT. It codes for CASRSGRGGYGPEAFF.

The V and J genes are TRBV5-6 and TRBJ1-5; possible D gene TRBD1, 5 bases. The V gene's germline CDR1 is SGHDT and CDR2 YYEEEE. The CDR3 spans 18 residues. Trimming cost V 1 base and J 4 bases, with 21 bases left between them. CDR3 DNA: TGTGCCAGCAGCTTGAGTTGGGCTAGGGACGATAGTAATCAGCCCCAGCATTTT. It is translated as CASSLSWARDDSNQPQHF.

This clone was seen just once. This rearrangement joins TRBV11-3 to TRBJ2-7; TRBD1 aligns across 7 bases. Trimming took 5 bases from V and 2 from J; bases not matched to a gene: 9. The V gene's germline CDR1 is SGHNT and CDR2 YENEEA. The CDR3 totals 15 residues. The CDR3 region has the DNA TGTGCCAGCAGCCTCGGGACAGCGACGACCTACGAGCAGTACTTC. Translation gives CASSLGTATTYEQYF. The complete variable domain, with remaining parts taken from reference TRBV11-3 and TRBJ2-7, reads EAGVVQSPRYKIIEKKQPVAFWCNPISGHNTLYWYLQNLGQGPELLIRYENEEAVDDSQLPKDRFSAERLKGVDSTLKIQPAELGDSAVYLCASSLGTATTYEQYFGPGTRLTVT.

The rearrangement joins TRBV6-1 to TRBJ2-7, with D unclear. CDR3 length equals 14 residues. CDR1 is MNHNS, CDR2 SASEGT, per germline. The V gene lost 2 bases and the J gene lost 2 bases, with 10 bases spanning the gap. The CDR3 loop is CASSETPGPYEQYF. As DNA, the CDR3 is TGTGCCAGCAGTGAAACCCCAGGACCCTACGAGCAGTACTTC.

CDR3 residues: CASSTQRDRLNEQFF. CDR3 bases: TGTGCCAGTAGTACCCAGCGGGACAGGTTAAATGAGCAGTTCTTC. V gene TRBV19 combines with J gene TRBJ2-1; TRBD1 might be the D (8 bases). Trimming cost V 4 bases and J 7 bases, with 17 bases left between them. Germline CDR1 LNHDA, CDR2 SQIVND (reference sequence). The CDR3 has 15 residues.

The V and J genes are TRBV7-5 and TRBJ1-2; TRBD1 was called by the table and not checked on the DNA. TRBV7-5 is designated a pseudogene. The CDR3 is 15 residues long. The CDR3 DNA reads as TGTGTCAGAAGCCAATCCAAATGGAACAGTTATGGCTACACCTTC. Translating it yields CVRSQSKWNSYGYTF.

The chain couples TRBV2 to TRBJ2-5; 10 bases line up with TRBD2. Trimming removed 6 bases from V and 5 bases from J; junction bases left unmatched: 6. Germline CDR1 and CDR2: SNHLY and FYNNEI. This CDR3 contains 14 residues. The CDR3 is CASRPGLATETQYF. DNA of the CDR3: TGTGCCAGCAGACCGGGACTAGCGACGGAGACCCAGTACTTC.

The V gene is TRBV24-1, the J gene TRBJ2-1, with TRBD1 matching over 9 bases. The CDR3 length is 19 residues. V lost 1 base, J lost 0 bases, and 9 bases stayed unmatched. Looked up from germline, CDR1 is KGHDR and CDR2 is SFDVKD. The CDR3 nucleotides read TGTGCCACCAGTGATTTTAGGGGACAGGGATCGAGCTCCTACAATGAGCAGTTCTTC. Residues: CATSDFRGQGSSSYNEQFF.

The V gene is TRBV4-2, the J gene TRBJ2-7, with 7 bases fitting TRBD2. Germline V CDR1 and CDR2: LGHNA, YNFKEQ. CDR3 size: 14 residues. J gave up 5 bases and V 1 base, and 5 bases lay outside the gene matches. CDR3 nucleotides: TGTGCCAGCAGCCAAGGGGGGGAGGGTGACGAGCAGTACTTC. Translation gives CASSQGGEGDEQYF.

CDR3 loop: CASSLATSGGGNEQFF. The CDR3 nucleotides read TGTGCCAGCAGCTTAGCGACTAGCGGGGGGGGAAATGAGCAGTTCTTC. The genes are TRBV13 and TRBJ2-1; 14 positions match TRBD2. CDR3 length: 16 amino acids. J gave up 7 bases and V 1 base, and 3 bases lay outside the gene matches. Germline CDR1 and CDR2: PRHDT and FYEKMQ (reference sequence).